These 6 T cell receptor beta chains originate from one sample sequenced in a study of T cell repertoires in cytomegalovirus infection (dated by TCRdb to between 2018 and 2021). These receptors lack a known antigen. The listed sequencing device is Illumina HiSeq 1500. TCRdb passed the public sequencing reads through fastp at Q25 and MiXCR, retaining productive beta sequences. A single entry per CDR3 protein holds the most common genes and DNA from its merged rows. The sample table lists 640,000 or so distinct CDR3 sequences, about 33% of them with a count of one. The ten largest clones represent over 15% of the sample. The label giving this sample's treatment or condition can be read as: in vitro stimulation with specific CMV peptide epitopes to enrich CMV-specific T cells. Source: cultured PBMCs, taken from culture after CMV antigen stimulation. All receptors come from a human donor in good health (CMV status not recorded). Some clones in this sample may be carry-over from other donors' samples.

This clonotype was observed a handful of times. This chain uses TRBV20-1 with TRBJ2-7; D is unclear. There are 11 residues in the CDR3. CDR1 DFQATT and CDR2 SNEGSKA come from the germline V gene (reference sequence). The V end was cut by 2 bases, the J end by 3 bases, with 5 bases between. Here the CDR3 DNA reads TGCAGTGCTAGAACCAGCTACGAGCAGTACTTC. Translated: CSARTSYEQYF.

This clonotype appeared a few times. The chain is built from TRBV12-3 or TRBV12-4 and TRBJ2-2, with D tentatively TRBD1 or TRBD2 (5 bases each). Trimming removed 6 bases from V and 6 bases from J, with 20 bases in between. The CDR3 covers 16 residues. CDR3 sequence: CASSALGRRSSGELFF. Written as DNA, the CDR3 is TGTGCCAGCAGCGCTCTGGGGCGGAGGAGTTCCGGGGAGCTGTTTTTT.

The table lists this clonotype with a few counts. The rearrangement links TRBV5-1 to TRBJ2-3, with D perhaps matching TRBD2 (6 bases). The ends were cut back, 4 bases at V and 1 base at J, with 13 bases in the middle. Germline CDR1 reads SGHRS; CDR2 reads YFSETQ. The CDR3 spans 15 residues. The CDR3 DNA is TGCGCCAGCAGCCTCGGGTCTAGCGGCACAGATACGCAGTATTTT. Amino acids: CASSLGSSGTDTQYF.

This rearrangement joins TRBV18 to TRBJ1-3; no clear D. With 3 bases removed from V and 8 bases from J, the gap between germline ends came to 8 bases. Germline V gives CDR1 KGHSH, CDR2 LQKENI. This CDR3 is 12 amino acids long. In DNA form, the CDR3 reads TGTGCCAGCTCACCTCCCGGCGACACCATATATTTT. This translates into CASSPPGDTIYF. The whole variable domain, filled in from reference TRBV18 and TRBJ1-3, reads NAGVMQNPRHLVRRRGQEARLRCSPMKGHSHVYWYRQLPEEGLKFMVYLQKENIIDESGMPKERFSAEFPKEGPSILRIQQVVRGDSAAYFCASSPPGDTIYFGEGSWLTVV.

This clonotype was counted a few times. The chain is built from TRBV7-2 and TRBJ2-3; a weak D match, TRBD1 (5 bases). Germline CDR1 is SGHTA and CDR2 is FQGNSA. The length of the CDR3 is 15 residues. V dropped 5 bases and J dropped 2 bases, with 14 bases sitting between them. The CDR3 DNA sequence: TGTGCCAGCAGCGTACAAGGACACACCACAGATACGCAGTATTTT. Amino acid sequence: CASSVQGHTTDTQYF.

This clonotype was recorded a few times. The chain links TRBV19 to TRBJ2-7; the match to TRBD2 covers 9 bases. The V gene's germline CDR1 is LNHDA and CDR2 SQIVND (reference sequence). Trimming cost V 3 bases and J 2 bases; bases outside gene matches: 5. The CDR3 consists of 15 residues. The CDR3 sequence is CASSMSGGGAYEQYF. The CDR3 region has the DNA TGTGCCAGTAGTATGTCTGGCGGGGGGGCCTACGAGCAGTACTTC.